This TCR beta chain was sequenced for a study of blood T cell repertoires in COVID-19. About the research overall: Acute-phase and convalescent COVID-19 samples originated in the United States, Italy and Spain. The cDNA or gDNA used as material had been derived from T cells, B-cell-depleted T cells, or PBMCs.

The age range of participants was about 18 to 89 years, with residence in some 25 US areas. Clinical histories supplied by participants themselves formed the basis of cohort assignment. Germline V lookup: CDR1 MNHEY, CDR2 SMNVEV (reference sequence). The CDR3 has 15 amino acids. V was clipped by 5 bases and J by 3 bases, with 16 bases between them. Measured with immunoSEQ multiplex PCR; TCRdb has only the in-frame clones, and not every one. This table holds approximately 350,000 clones, about 90% found once. Input material: PBMCs or T cells enriched from blood (not recorded which). The rearrangement joins TRBV27 to TRBJ1-1; D perhaps matches TRBD1 (6 bases). The source is a woman aged 25 to 39 who had recovered from COVID-19. The chain's CDR3 is CASSLSSTGHTEAFF. The CDR3 region has the DNA TGTGCCAGCAGTCTTTCCTCGACAGGCCACACTGAAGCTTTCTTT.